The 22 T cell receptor beta chains below all came from one sample that was sequenced in a study of radiation and T cells in renal cell carcinoma (dated by TCRdb to 2020 to 2021). The time point label here, explained by the study, means: blood 2 weeks post-SBRT. The sample's treatment or condition label, decoded: 15 Gy SBRT to primary tumor, nephrectomy 4 weeks later. The library was obtained by the immunoSEQ multiplex PCR assay. TCRdb carries this immuneACCESS record with in-frame sequences only. Its versions omit some clonotypes, under half of them owing to an unresolved V gene in the studies checked, with the rest unexplained. This sample holds around 60,000 clones; just over 75% were observed only once. The ten largest make up about 7% of the sample. The specimen was blood, collected from a patient whose treatment included radiotherapy and nephrectomy. The receptors originated from a man between 60 and 70 years old with renal cell carcinoma.

The J gene is TRBJ1-5, the V gene TRBV7-2, with 10 bases lining up with TRBD1. Germline lookup yields CDR1 SGHTA and CDR2 FQGNSA. Trimming took 4 bases from V and 5 from J; bases not matched to a gene: 5. The CDR3 length is 15 residues. CDR3 residues: CASSSGTGDYQPQHF. The CDR3 DNA reads as TGTGCCAGCAGCTCCGGGACAGGGGACTATCAGCCCCAGCATTTT.

The rearrangement uses TRBV6-6 and TRBJ1-5; 9 nucleotides agree with TRBD1. The CDR3 has 15 amino acids. Germline-derived CDR1 and CDR2 are MNHNY and SVGAGI (reference sequence). Trimming cost V 4 bases and J 3 bases; bases outside gene matches: 4. Here the CDR3 reads CASSWGQGHNQPQHF. The DNA of the CDR3 is TGTGCCAGCAGTTGGGGACAGGGCCACAATCAGCCCCAGCATTTT.

The CDR3 sequence is CAIRPGGLNTGELFF. In DNA, the CDR3 is TGTGCCATCAGACCGGGAGGGCTAAACACCGGGGAGCTGTTTTTT. The chain employs TRBV10-3 and TRBJ2-2, with TRBD2 matching 8 bases. Germline values: CDR1 ENHRY, CDR2 SYGVKD. With V trimmed by 6 bases and J by 2 bases, 5 bases remained unmatched. The CDR3 sequence is 15 residues long.

The CDR3 region is CSAMKGNTIYF. The CDR3 DNA sequence: TGCAGTGCTATGAAGGGAAACACCATATATTTT. The rearrangement links TRBV20-1 to TRBJ1-3; D gene unclear. The CDR3 has 11 amino acids. Trimming pared 4 bases from V and 4 bases from J, leaving 5 bases between. Germline lookup yields CDR1 DFQATT and CDR2 SNEGSKA (reference sequence).

This clone has more than one count but fewer than ten. The DNA for the CDR3 is TGTGCCAGCAGCTTAGGTGGACAGGGGGCCGAGCAGTACTTC. It translates to CASSLGGQGAEQYF. This chain connects TRBV7-9 to TRBJ2-7, with 11 bases that match TRBD1. V lost 1 base to trimming and J lost 6 bases; unmatched junction nucleotides: 2. CDR1 and CDR2 from the germline V gene are SEHNR and FQNEAQ (reference sequence). CDR3 length: 14 amino acids.

The chain employs TRBV6-1 and TRBJ2-7, with D unclear. Germline CDR1 is MNHNS and CDR2 is SASEGT. The CDR3 is made up of 14 amino acids. Trimming removed 1 base at V and 9 bases at J, with 16 bases between. This chain's CDR3 is CASSEERAGSRQYV. The CDR3 coding sequence is TGTGCCAGCAGTGAAGAAAGGGCCGGATCTCGGCAGTACGTC.

The chain uses TRBV7-2 and TRBJ1-2, with D possibly TRBD1 on 5 matching bases. Germline V gene data show CDR1 as SGHTA and CDR2 as FQGNSA. V lost 3 bases, J lost 4 bases, and 9 bases lay in between. The CDR3 runs 13 residues. CDR3 DNA: TGTGCCAGCAGCTTTACAGGAGGCTATGGCTACACCTTC. Residues: CASSFTGGYGYTF.

This chain connects TRBV4-1 to TRBJ1-5; D is perhaps TRBD1 (6 bases). Germline V gives CDR1 MGHRA, CDR2 YSYEKL. The germline V and J ends were trimmed by 5 bases and 0 bases, with 11 bases remaining between them. This CDR3 has 15 amino acids. CDR3 sequence (DNA): TGCGCCAGCAGCTCGGACAGCTATAGCAATCAGCCCCAGCATTTT. Encoded protein: CASSSDSYSNQPQHF.

As to this clone: One base away lies a much larger clone, so this may be a sequencing read error. V gene TRBV15 combines with J gene TRBJ2-3, with D unresolved. From germline, CDR1 is LNHNV and CDR2 YYDKDF (reference sequence). This CDR3 has 12 amino acids. The CDR3 nucleotides read TGTGCCATCAGCAGAGATCGTCGTACGCAGTATTTT. Amino acid sequence: CAISRDRRTQYF.

This rearrangement joins TRBV29-1 to TRBJ1-2; D is possibly TRBD1 (5 bases). With 8 bases removed from V and 4 bases from J, the gap between germline ends came to 20 bases. Germline CDR1 SQVTM, CDR2 ANQGSEA. The CDR3 length is 14 residues. The CDR3 is CSTRDPIQFYGYTF. The DNA of the CDR3 is TGCAGCACTCGGGACCCCATCCAGTTCTATGGCTACACCTTC.

J is TRBJ1-1 and V is TRBV19; 8 bases are a match to TRBD1. Germline V gene lookup returns CDR1 LNHDA and CDR2 SQIVND (reference sequence). V dropped 9 bases and J dropped 14; count of bases not matched to a gene: 20. The CDR3 covers 14 residues. The CDR3 region has the DNA TGTGCCAGCGAGCGAACGGCGTCCGGGGGACAGGAGTTCTTT. As protein: CASERTASGGQEFF.

V gene TRBV2 combines with J gene TRBJ2-7, with 7 bases matching TRBD2. Germline V gives CDR1 SNHLY, CDR2 FYNNEI. V gave up 0 bases and J gave up 3 bases; unmatched junction bases: 11. The CDR3 totals 17 residues. The CDR3 sequence is CASSEARGGSSGYEQYV. As DNA, the CDR3 is TGTGCCAGCAGTGAAGCGCGGGGCGGGAGTTCCGGCTACGAGCAGTACGTC.

V and J are TRBV10-2 and TRBJ2-2, with D tentatively TRBD1 or TRBD2 (5 bases each). Trimming stripped 1 base from V and 7 bases from J, with 13 bases between. This CDR3 region has 15 residues. Germline CDR1 WSHSY, CDR2 SAAADI. In nucleotides, the CDR3 is TGCGCCAGCAGTGAGTGGGCTCGGGGCATCGGGGAGCTGTTTTTT. Its protein product is CASSEWARGIGELFF.

The J gene is TRBJ2-4, the V gene TRBV30; D is perhaps TRBD1 (5 bases). Germline CDR1 GTSNPN, CDR2 SVGIG (reference sequence). The CDR3 runs 15 residues. V lost 1 base, J lost 9 bases, and 19 bases lay in between. DNA of the CDR3: TGTGCCTGGAGTGGTCAAAAATCTCAGGGTATCATTCAGTACTTC. This sequence encodes CAWSGQKSQGIIQYF.

The chain recombines TRBV25-1 with TRBJ2-2; weak D call: TRBD1 (5 bases). The CDR3 is 15 amino acids. Looked up from germline, CDR1 is MGHDK and CDR2 is SYGVNS. V shed 3 bases and J shed 4 bases, with 12 bases lying between them. The DNA for the CDR3 is TGTGCCAGCAGTGATCAGGGTTTTTTCACCGGGGAGCTGTTTTTT. It encodes CASSDQGFFTGELFF.

This clone occurred a few times. The chain combines TRBV12-5 with TRBJ1-1; unclear D gene. Trimming pared 5 bases from V and 1 base from J, leaving 8 bases between. CDR1 and CDR2 (germline): LGHNT, FRNRAP. The CDR3 consists of 13 residues. In DNA, the CDR3 is TGTGCTAGTGGTGGTGCCCAGAACACTGAAGCTTTCTTT. Translated, it gives CASGGAQNTEAFF.

The J gene is TRBJ2-2, the V gene TRBV7-9, with D perhaps TRBD1 or TRBD2 (6 bases each). V was cut by 2 bases and J by 9 bases, with 10 bases left in between. The CDR3 covers 13 residues. CDR1 SEHNR and CDR2 FQNEAQ come from the germline V gene (reference sequence). The CDR3 region has the DNA TGTGCCAGCAGCTTAACGGGGGCGAGGGAGCTGTTTTTT. This sequence encodes CASSLTGARELFF. Together with reference TRBV7-9 and TRBJ2-2, the CDR3 gives the full variable domain: DTGVSQNPRHKITKRGQNVTFRCDPISEHNRLYWYRQTLGQGPEFLTYFQNEAQLEKSRLLSDRFSAERPKGSFSTLEIQRTEQGDSAMYLCASSLTGARELFFGEGSRLTVL.

The CDR3 region is CASSETSGGNQETQYF. CDR3 bases: TGCGCCAGCAGTGAGACTAGCGGGGGAAACCAAGAGACCCAGTACTTC. The V call is TRBV10-2, the J call TRBJ2-5, with TRBD2 matching 11 bases. CDR3 length: 16 residues. Germline lookup yields CDR1 WSHSY and CDR2 SAAADI. V gave up 2 bases and J gave up 0 bases; unmatched junction bases: 2.

The genes are TRBV2 and TRBJ2-3; D gene ambiguous. Germline values: CDR1 SNHLY, CDR2 FYNNEI. CDR3 size: 13 residues. The V gene lost 6 bases and the J gene lost 3 bases, with 10 bases spanning the gap. The CDR3: CASRPLRTDTQYF. Here the CDR3 DNA reads TGTGCCAGCAGGCCACTCCGGACAGATACGCAGTATTTT. The variable domain in full, completed from reference TRBV2 and TRBJ2-3, reads EPEVTQTPSHQVTQMGQEVILRCVPISNHLYFYWYRQILGQKVEFLVSFYNNEISEKSEIFDDQFSVERPDGSNFTLKIRSTKLEDSAMYFCASRPLRTDTQYFGPGTRLTVL.

The chain carries TRBV19 and TRBJ2-2; D is ambiguous. The CDR3 length is 12 residues. Germline values: CDR1 LNHDA, CDR2 SQIVND (reference sequence). V was clipped by 4 bases and J by 4 bases, with 4 bases between them. The CDR3 region has the DNA TGTGCCAGTAGTACTAGCACCGGGGAGCTGTTTTTT. Its protein is CASSTSTGELFF.

The V and J genes are TRBV7-2 and TRBJ2-7, with a possible D match to TRBD1 (6 bases). Germline V CDR1 and CDR2: SGHTA, FQGNSA. The V end lost 3 bases, the J end lost 2 bases, and 11 bases lay between the germline ends. This CDR3 spans 14 amino acids. In DNA, the CDR3 is TGTGCCAGCAGCTTTCGTGGGGACACCTACGAGCAGTACTTC. Its protein product is CASSFRGDTYEQYF.

In nucleotides, the CDR3 is TGTGCCAGCAGCCTAGACGATCAGCCCCAGCATTTT. Residues: CASSLDDQPQHF. The J gene is TRBJ1-5, the V gene TRBV6-6; no clear D. In germline, CDR1 is MNHNY, CDR2 SVGAGI (reference sequence). V lost 6 bases and J 5 bases, leaving 8 bases between the germline ends. This CDR3 region has 12 residues.